This entry lists 5 T cell receptor beta chains sequenced from one sample in a study of blood T cell repertoires in COVID-19. Sequencing was performed with immunoSEQ multiplex PCR; in TCRdb, only in-frame clones are kept and a portion is missing. The table shows about 200,000 clones, with around 84% occurring only once. Sequencing was carried out using peripheral blood. These receptor sequences come from a man aged 80 or over with acute or convalescent COVID-19.

The genes are TRBV7-2 and TRBJ2-5; tentative D call: TRBD2 (6 bases). The CDR3 runs 16 residues. The germline CDR1 and CDR2 sequences are SGHTA and FQGNSA. V dropped 0 bases and J dropped 0 bases, with 11 bases sitting between them. The CDR3 reads CASSLAFGGNQETQYF. CDR3 nucleotides: TGTGCCAGCAGCTTAGCATTTGGCGGGAACCAAGAGACCCAGTACTTC.

To note about this clone: Relative to the germline gene, one junction end is altered; a read error may explain this. The chain couples TRBV7-7 to TRBJ2-5, with D tentatively TRBD1 (6 bases). Looked up from germline, CDR1 is SSHAT and CDR2 is FNYEAQ (reference sequence). The CDR3 spans 15 residues. CDR3 loop: CASSPTGTPQETQYF. CDR3 in DNA: TGTGCTAGCAGCCCAACCGGGACACCGCAAGAGACCCAGTACTTC. Full variable domain (outside the CDR3, taken from reference TRBV7-7 and TRBJ2-5): GAGVSQSPRYKVTKRGQDVTLRCDPISSHATLYWYQQALGQGPEFLTYFNYEAQPDKSGLPSDRFSAERPEGSISTLTIQRTEQRDSAMYRCASSPTGTPQETQYFGPGTRLLVL.

The chain joins TRBV10-3 to TRBJ2-7; 11 nucleotides match TRBD2. CDR3 length: 14 residues. The germline V gene has CDR1 ENHRY and CDR2 SYGVKD. Trimming cost V 6 bases and J 4 bases; bases outside gene matches: 5. CDR3 in amino acids: CAISLGTSGYEQYF. The CDR3 coding sequence is TGTGCCATCAGCCTGGGGACTAGCGGTTACGAGCAGTACTTC.

The V and J genes are TRBV2 and TRBJ2-3; 8 bases align to TRBD1. Trimming took 7 bases from V and 3 from J; bases not matched to a gene: 12. The CDR3 has 16 amino acids. CDR1 and CDR2 (germline): SNHLY, FYNNEI. The CDR3 is CASTYAGTGRTDTQYF. The CDR3 DNA follows: TGTGCCAGCACTTACGCCGGGACAGGACGAACAGATACGCAGTATTTT.

V gene TRBV12-5 combines with J gene TRBJ2-5; 14 bases fit TRBD2. With 2 bases clipped from V and 2 bases from J, the junction kept 10 bases outside the gene matches. Germline values: CDR1 LGHNT, CDR2 FRNRAP. The CDR3 is 19 residues long. Here the CDR3 DNA reads TGTGCTAGTGGTTTGCCCAGGGGACTAGCGGGAGATCCTCAAGAGACCCAGTACTTC. It is translated as CASGLPRGLAGDPQETQYF.